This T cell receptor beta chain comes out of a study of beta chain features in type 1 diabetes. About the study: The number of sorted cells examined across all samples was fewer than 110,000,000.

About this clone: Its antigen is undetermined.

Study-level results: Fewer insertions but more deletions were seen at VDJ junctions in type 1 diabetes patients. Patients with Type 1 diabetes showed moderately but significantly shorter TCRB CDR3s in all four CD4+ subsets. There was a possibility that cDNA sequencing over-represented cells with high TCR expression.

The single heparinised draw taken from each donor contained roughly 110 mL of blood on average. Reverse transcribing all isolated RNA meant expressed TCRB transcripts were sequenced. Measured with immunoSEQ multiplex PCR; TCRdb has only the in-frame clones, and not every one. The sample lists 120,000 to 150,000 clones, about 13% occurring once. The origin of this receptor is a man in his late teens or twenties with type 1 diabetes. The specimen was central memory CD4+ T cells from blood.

In nucleotides, the CDR3 is TGCGCCAGCAGCTTGCCTCGGGGCCCCGGGGAGACCCAGTACTTC. Residues: CASSLPRGPGETQYF. This chain links TRBV5-1 with TRBJ2-5, with D perhaps matching TRBD1 or TRBD2 (5 bases each). The germline V and J ends were trimmed by 1 base and 5 bases, with 15 bases remaining between them. CDR3 length: 15 amino acids. The germline V gene encodes CDR1 SGHRS and CDR2 YFSETQ. Using reference TRBV5-1 and TRBJ2-5 for the parts outside the CDR3, the full variable domain is KAGVTQTPRYLIKTRGQQVTLSCSPISGHRSVSWYQQTPGQGLQFLFEYFSETQRNKGNFPGRFSGRQFSNSRSEMNVSTLELGDSALYLCASSLPRGPGETQYFGPGTRLLVL.